The T cell receptor (beta chain) described here comes from a study of response to subunit inactivated influenza vaccine. Germline CDR1 and CDR2: LGHNA and YSLEER. CDR3 length: 16 residues. V was clipped by 1 base and J by 4 bases, with 16 bases between them. This clonotype was seen more than once but under ten times. Using its own MiXCR run on the RT-PCR reads, TCRdb lists one record per CDR3 protein. This sample has approximately 170,000 distinct CDR3 sequences, with approximately 12% found just once. This same sample was also taken into another study, of T cells expressing NK-cell markers. That paper notes: In generating TCR beta cDNA, 5'RACE template switching with UMIs was used.

The material was CD8+ T cells sorted from PBMCs, obtained 12 days after vaccination. This clonotype was obtained from a man aged 45 to 65 who received an inactivated influenza vaccine. The chain carries TRBV4-3 and TRBJ2-5; D is undetermined. The CDR3 here is CASSQGVRVGSETQYF. CDR3 nucleotides: TGCGCCAGCAGCCAAGGTGTACGGGTAGGATCAGAGACCCAGTACTTC.